This is a list of T cell receptor beta chains from one sample in a study of T cell responses to AZD1222 COVID-19 vaccine. Sequencing used immunoSEQ multiplex PCR; TCRdb keeps in-frame clones, though not all of them. Of under 200,000 clones in the sample, roughly 92% were seen once. Sequenced material: peripheral blood, taken on day 0 of AZD1222 vaccination. These receptor sequences come from an adult in good health. The conserved cysteine and the conserved F or W are not part of the CDR3 here. A row's size may be missing; if present it is once, few, many or a size class.

>once|TRBJ2-3|TRBV20-1
SAPSGDTQY
>-|TRBJ1-6|TRBV9
ASSGGERSPLH
>-|TRBJ2-7|TRBV11-1
ASSLMEGGDYEQY
>-|TRBJ2-1|TRBV5-1
ASSLAFEGYNEQF
>-|TRBJ1-1|TRBV7-3
ASSFGGNTEAF
>-|TRBJ2-5|TRBV7-3
ASSPFWLRGVYQETQY
>-|TRBJ1-5|TRBV6-1
ASSERGGYNQPQH
>-|TRBJ1-4|TRBV7-8
ASSRQFNEKLF
>once|TRBJ1-2|TRBV9
ASSPQGGYGYT
>-|TRBJ1-1|TRBV5-1
ASNLDRGNTEAF
>-|TRBJ2-3|TRBV5-1
ASSRTTSGGSTDTQY
>-|TRBJ2-3|TRBV4-2
ASSQGRAATDTQY
>-|TRBJ1-2|TRBV7-9
ASRKNAGTGVYGYT
>-|TRBJ1-1|TRBV27
ASSLRGMNTEAF
>-|TRBJ1-2|TRBV25-1
ASSERGQIICDEGYT
>-|TRBJ2-7|TRBV7-2
ASSFGRGGPLYEQY
>-|TRBJ2-7|TRBV28
ASSSPRPGRAYEQY
>-|TRBJ2-7|TRBV2
ASTRGLADAYSYEQY
>few|TRBJ1-6|TRBV18
ASSPGQGNSPLH
>-|TRBJ2-1|TRBV6-5
ASSYFLAVYNEQF
>-|TRBJ1-1|TRBV3-1/TRBV3-2
AAGGAGTVNTEAF
>-|TRBJ2-2|TRBV3-1/TRBV3-2
ASSQPGLVNTGELF
>-|TRBJ1-1|TRBV25-1
ASSESGHRNTEAF
>-|TRBJ1-1|TRBV28
ASSTGAGGRTEAF
>few|TRBJ2-2|TRBV5-1
ASSLALLGTGTNTGELF
>-|TRBJ2-2|TRBV6-5
ASMSNTGELF
>-|TRBJ1-4|TRBV6-5
ASSRDRSTNEKLF
>-|TRBJ1-5|TRBV19
ASSIKGWYDQPQH
>-|TRBJ2-1|TRBV6-9
ASSYPRYNEQF
>-|TRBJ1-6|TRBV4-1
ASSHGDRETSPLH
>-|TRBJ1-5|TRBV6-5
ASSNKPTAYQPQH
>-|TRBJ2-1|TRBV18
ASSLGTGYYEQF
>-|TRBJ1-3|TRBV4-3
ASSQGLGEAGNTIY
>-|TRBJ1-1|TRBV12-5
ASGPGLPVAF
>-|TRBJ2-3|TRBV30
AWSVPGTGQDTQY
>-|TRBJ1-1|TRBV5-1
ASSLEWRGEAF
>once|TRBJ2-2|TRBV3-1/TRBV3-2
ASSQGQGSTGELF
>few|TRBJ1-1|TRBV19
ASTRPGGTEAF
>-|TRBJ1-2|TRBV5-8
ASSQPPPRTPVGGYT
>-|TRBJ1-1|TRBV6-6
ASSYVGVGEAF
>-|TRBJ1-3|TRBV5-5
ASSLALSAAGNTIY
>-|TRBJ1-2|TRBV6-1
ATWTGDPGYT
>-|TRBJ1-1|TRBV14
ASSPAAPEAF
>-|TRBJ2-7|TRBV18
ASSRWDTSYEQY